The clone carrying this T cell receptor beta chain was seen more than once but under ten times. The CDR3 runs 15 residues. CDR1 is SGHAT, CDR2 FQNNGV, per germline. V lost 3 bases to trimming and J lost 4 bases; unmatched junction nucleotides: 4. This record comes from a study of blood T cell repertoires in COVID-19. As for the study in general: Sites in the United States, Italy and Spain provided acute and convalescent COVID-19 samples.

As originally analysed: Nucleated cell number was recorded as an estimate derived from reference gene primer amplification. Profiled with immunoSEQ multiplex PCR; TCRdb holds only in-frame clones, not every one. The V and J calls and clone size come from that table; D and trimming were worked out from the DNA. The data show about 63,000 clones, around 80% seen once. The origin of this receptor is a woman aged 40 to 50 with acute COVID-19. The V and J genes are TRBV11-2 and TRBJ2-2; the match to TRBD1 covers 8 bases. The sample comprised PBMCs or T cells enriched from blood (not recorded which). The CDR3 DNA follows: TGTGCCAGCAGCTTTAGTGACAGGGGCACCGGGGAGCTGTTTTTT. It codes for CASSFSDRGTGELFF. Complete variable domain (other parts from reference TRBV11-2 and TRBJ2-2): EAGVAQSPRYKIIEKRQSVAFWCNPISGHATLYWYQQILGQGPKLLIQFQNNGVVDDSQLPKDRFSAERLKGVDSTLKIQPAKLEDSAVYLCASSFSDRGTGELFFGEGSRLTVL.